Sequencing of this TCR beta chain was carried out in a study of shared T cell receptors in the human thymus. Sequenced by immunoSEQ multiplex PCR; TCRdb stores in-frame clones only, minus some. Here the sample spans about 660,000 clones, 70% to 90% being singletons. V gave up 3 bases and J gave up 1 base, with 11 bases separating them. CDR3 size: 15 residues. The V gene's germline CDR1 is MRHNA and CDR2 SNTAGT. These data also formed part of another study, on human thymus T cells. Per that study: Among the donors, all were healthy Finnish infants having corrective surgery for congenital heart defects. In corrective heart surgery, resections were taken, and these provided the thymus tissue. V and J genes seemed to be used with bias in thymic and blood repertoires. Unrelated individuals were reported by related research to share highly overlapping thymic repertoires.

This clonotype was obtained from a boy under three years old with a congenital heart defect. The V and J genes are TRBV6-4 and TRBJ2-3; D ambiguous. The sample comprised thymocytes. The DNA for the CDR3 is TGTGCCAGCAGTGAAGATGGGCAGGGCACAGATACGCAGTATTTT. Translation gives CASSEDGQGTDTQYF.